What follows are 7 T cell receptor beta chains derived from one specimen sequenced in a study of Graves' ophthalmopathy and Graves' hyperthyroidism. Amplification targeted the TCR beta CDR3 regions, with RNA transcripts as the source material. An opening RT-PCR round employed HTBI primers and preceded a second-round multiplex PCR. TCRdb passed the multiplex PCR reads through MiXCR, listing each CDR3 protein once. This sample has 360,000 or so distinct CDR3 sequences, with about a sixth found just once. The specimen sequenced was peripheral blood. The receptors were gathered from a woman under 30 with Graves' ophthalmopathy.

This clonotype was counted at least ten times. This chain links TRBV30 with TRBJ2-5; unclear D gene. Germline V gives CDR1 GTSNPN, CDR2 SVGIG (reference sequence). Trimming removed 4 bases from V and 1 base from J, with 10 bases in between. There are 13 residues in the CDR3. CDR3 nucleotide sequence: TGTGCCTGGAACCCTAACCTCCAAGAGACCCAGTACTTC. Protein: CAWNPNLQETQYF.

The J gene is TRBJ1-1, the V gene TRBV6-1; maybe TRBD1 (5 bases). CDR1 is MNHNS and CDR2 is SASEGT in the germline V gene. This CDR3 spans 11 amino acids. Deletions cut 8 bases from V and 10 bases from J, with 14 bases between. The CDR3, as DNA: TGTGCCAGCGGGGGGGGTCTTCTAGCTTTCTTT. It codes for CASGGGLLAFF.

This clonotype was seen many times. V is TRBV7-2 and J is TRBJ1-5; D is uncertain. Germline loops: CDR1 SGHTA, CDR2 FQGNSA. V lost 1 base and J lost 2, with 9 bases in between. The CDR3 sequence is 15 residues long. The CDR3 bases are TGTGCCAGCAGCTTAGGGGATAGCGGCAATCAGCCCCAGCATTTT. It is translated as CASSLGDSGNQPQHF.

The CDR3 loop reads CASSRTSGTDQETQYF. Here the CDR3 DNA reads TGTGCCAGCAGCCGGACTAGCGGGACCGACCAAGAGACCCAGTACTTC. The rearrangement uses TRBV12-3 or TRBV12-4 and TRBJ2-5, with 12 nucleotides matching TRBD2. V was pared by 6 bases and J by 0 bases, with 5 bases of the junction left unmatched. The CDR3 spans 16 residues.

This clonotype was seen ten or more times. V is TRBV25-1 and J is TRBJ1-3, with D possibly matching TRBD1 (5 bases). The CDR3 runs to 16 residues. Germline loops: CDR1 MGHDK, CDR2 SYGVNS. The V end lost 0 bases, the J end lost 0 bases, and 9 bases lay between the germline ends. CDR3 DNA: TGTGCCAGCAGTGAATATACCGGGGCCTCTGGAAACACCATATATTTT. This gives the protein CASSEYTGASGNTIYF.

V is TRBV6-5 and J is TRBJ2-7; the match to TRBD2 covers 11 bases. The CDR3 sequence is 15 residues long. V shed 4 bases and J 2 bases; nucleotides not matched to a gene: 4. Per the germline V gene, CDR1 is MNHEY and CDR2 is SVGAGI. CDR3 DNA: TGTGCCAGCAGTTTTATTAGCGGGGGGGCCTACGAGCAGTACTTC. As protein: CASSFISGGAYEQYF.

This clonotype was counted at least ten times. The rearrangement uses TRBV7-6 and TRBJ2-7; TRBD2 matches at 11 bases. The CDR3 contains 15 residues. After removal of 2 bases from V and 6 bases from J, the junction contained 6 bases not matched to a gene. The V gene's germline CDR1 is SGHVS and CDR2 FNYEAQ. As DNA, the CDR3 is TGTGCCAGCAGCTTACTTAGCGGGAGGGCAGGCGAGCAGTACTTC. Its protein product is CASSLLSGRAGEQYF. Full variable domain (remainder filled in from reference TRBV7-6 and TRBJ2-7): GAGVSQSPRYKVTKRGQDVALRCDPISGHVSLYWYRQALGQGPEFLTYFNYEAQQDKSGLPNDRFSAERPEGSISTLTIQRTEQRDSAMYRCASSLLSGRAGEQYFGPGTRLTVT.